The next 4 T cell receptor beta chains were all read from a single sample in a study of blood T cell repertoires in COVID-19. Clones were sequenced by immunoSEQ multiplex PCR, and TCRdb holds only the in-frame ones, with some missing. The sample carries about 120,000 clones, around 80% recorded once. Source material: peripheral blood. These receptors all come from a man aged 65 to 85 with active or convalescent COVID-19.

V and J are TRBV15 and TRBJ1-1; tentative D call: TRBD1 (6 bases). Germline loops: CDR1 LNHNV, CDR2 YYDKDF (reference sequence). V was clipped by 4 bases and J by 1 base, with 10 bases between them. The CDR3 length is 14 residues. CDR3 coding DNA: TGTGCCACCAGCATCGACAGGAAGAACACTGAAGCTTTCTTT. It translates to CATSIDRKNTEAFF. The whole variable domain, remainder taken from reference TRBV15 and TRBJ1-1, is DAMVIQNPRYQVTQFGKPVTLSCSQTLNHNVMYWYQQKSSQAPKLLFHYYDKDFNNEADTPDNFQSRRPNTSFCFLDIRSPGLGDTAMYLCATSIDRKNTEAFFGQGTRLTVV.

This sequence joins TRBV11-3 and TRBJ1-2; D not certain. There are 13 residues in the CDR3. CDR1 is SGHNT and CDR2 is YENEEA in the germline V gene. Trimming removed 4 bases at V and 8 bases at J, with 14 bases between. In nucleotides, the CDR3 is TGTGCCAGCAGCTCGTCGCCCCACCAGGGCTACACCTTC. Its translation is CASSSSPHQGYTF.

CDR3 in amino acids: CASSIRTGTGVISYEQYF. The CDR3 DNA reads TGTGCCAGCAGCATAAGGACAGGGACGGGGGTAATTTCCTACGAGCAGTACTTC. The rearrangement uses TRBV21-1 and TRBJ2-7; the table's TRBD1 call for D was not verified on the DNA. TRBV21-1 is shown as a pseudogene. This CDR3 is 18 amino acids long.

The V and J genes are TRBV7-3 and TRBJ1-3; unclear D gene. This CDR3 has 14 residues. In germline, CDR1 is SGHTA, CDR2 FQGTGA. The DNA for the CDR3 is TGTTACCTTCAGAAGGGCGGGGATGGAAACACCATATATTTT. It codes for CYLQKGGDGNTIYF.